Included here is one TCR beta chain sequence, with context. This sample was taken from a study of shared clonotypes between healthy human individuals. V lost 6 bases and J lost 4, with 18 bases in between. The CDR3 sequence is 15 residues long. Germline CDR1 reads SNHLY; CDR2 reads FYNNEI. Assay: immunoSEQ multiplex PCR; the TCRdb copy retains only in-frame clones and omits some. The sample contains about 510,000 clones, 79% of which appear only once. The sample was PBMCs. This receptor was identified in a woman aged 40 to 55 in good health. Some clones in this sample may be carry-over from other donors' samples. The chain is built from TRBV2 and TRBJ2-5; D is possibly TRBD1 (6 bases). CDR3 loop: CASSPLQGSPETQYF. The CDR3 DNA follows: TGTGCCAGCAGCCCCCTACAGGGATCGCCAGAGACCCAGTACTTC.